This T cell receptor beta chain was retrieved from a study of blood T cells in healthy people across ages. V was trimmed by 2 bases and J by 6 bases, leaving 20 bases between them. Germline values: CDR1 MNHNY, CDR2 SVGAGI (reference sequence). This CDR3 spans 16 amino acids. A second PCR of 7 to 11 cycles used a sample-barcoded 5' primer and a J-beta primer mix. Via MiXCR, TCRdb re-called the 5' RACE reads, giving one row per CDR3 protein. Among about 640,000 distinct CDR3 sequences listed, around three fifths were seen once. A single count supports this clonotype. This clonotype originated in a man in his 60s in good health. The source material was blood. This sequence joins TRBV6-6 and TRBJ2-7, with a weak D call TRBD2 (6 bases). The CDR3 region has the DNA TGTGCCAGCAGTTACACACCGGGACTCCGGTCCCCCGAGCAGTACTTC. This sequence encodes CASSYTPGLRSPEQYF.